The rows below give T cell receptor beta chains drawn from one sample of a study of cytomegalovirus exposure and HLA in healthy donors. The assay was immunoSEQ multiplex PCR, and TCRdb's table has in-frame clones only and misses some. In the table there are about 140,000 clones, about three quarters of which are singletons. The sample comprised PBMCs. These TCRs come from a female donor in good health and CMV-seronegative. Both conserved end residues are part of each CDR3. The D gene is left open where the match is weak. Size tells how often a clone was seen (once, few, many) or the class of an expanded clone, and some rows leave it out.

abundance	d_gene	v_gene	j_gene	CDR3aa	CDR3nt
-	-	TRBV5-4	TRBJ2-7	CASSSMPPSEQYF	TGTGCCAGCAGCTCTATGCCCCCCTCCGAGCAGTACTTC
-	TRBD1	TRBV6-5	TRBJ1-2	CASSAGGAGPHGYTF	TGTGCCAGCAGTGCAGGGGGCGCAGGACCCCATGGCTACACCTTC
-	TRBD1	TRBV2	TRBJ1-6	CASSGAGQVNSPLHF	TGTGCCAGCAGTGGGGCGGGACAGGTTAATTCACCCCTCCACTTT
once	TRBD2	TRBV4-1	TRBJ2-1	CASSQPYGAGVGNEQFF	TGCGCCAGCAGCCAACCGTACGGAGCGGGGGTGGGCAATGAGCAGTTCTTC
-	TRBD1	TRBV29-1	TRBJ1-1	CSVRGQEGPNTEAFF	TGCAGCGTGCGAGGACAGGAGGGGCCCAACACTGAAGCTTTCTTT
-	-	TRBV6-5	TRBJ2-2	CASSYSPGTGELFF	TGTGCCAGCAGTTACTCGCCAGGCACCGGGGAGCTGTTTTTT
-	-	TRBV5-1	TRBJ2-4	CASSEDSETGKNIQYF	TGCGCCAGCAGTGAAGACAGCGAAACGGGCAAAAACATTCAGTACTTC
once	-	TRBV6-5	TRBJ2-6	CASSYIVTGANVLTF	TGTGCCAGCAGTTACATAGTCACTGGGGCCAACGTCCTGACTTTC
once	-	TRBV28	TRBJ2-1	CASSPGQAGRTYNEQFF	TGTGCCAGCAGTCCGGGACAAGCGGGACGGACCTACAATGAGCAGTTCTTC
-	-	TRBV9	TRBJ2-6	CASSLPSGISGANVLTF	TGTGCCAGCAGCCTCCCGTCGGGGATCTCTGGGGCCAACGTCCTGACTTTC
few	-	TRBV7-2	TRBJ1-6	CASSLGGYNSPLHF	TGTGCCAGCAGCTTAGGAGGGTATAATTCACCCCTCCACTTT
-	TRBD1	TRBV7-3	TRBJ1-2	CASSSWTGANYGYTF	TGTGCCAGCAGCTCGTGGACAGGAGCTAACTATGGCTACACCTTC
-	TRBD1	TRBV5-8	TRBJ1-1	CASSGQGEVNTEAFF	TGTGCCAGCAGCGGACAGGGAGAGGTGAACACTGAAGCTTTCTTT
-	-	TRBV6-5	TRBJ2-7	CASSYSTEYEQYF	TGTGCCAGCAGTTACTCGACAGAGTACGAGCAGTACTTC
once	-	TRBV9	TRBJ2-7	CASSLIPQGNEQYF	TGTGCCAGCTCCCTAATACCCCAGGGGAACGAGCAGTACTTC
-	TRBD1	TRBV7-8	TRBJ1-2	CASSRGQGGQYGYTF	TGTGCCAGCAGTCGAGGACAGGGGGGACAATATGGCTACACCTTC